The 18 T cell receptor beta chains listed next were all sequenced from one sample in a study of immune evolution from preneoplasia to lung adenocarcinoma. This table comes from immunoSEQ multiplex PCR, and its TCRdb copy is limited to in-frame clones, with some not included. The data hold some 10,000 clones, with 79% observed a single time. The material sequenced was FFPE minimally invasive lung adenocarcinoma tissue. These receptors came from a donor aged 70 or older with lung adenocarcinoma.

The chain combines TRBV19 with TRBJ1-5, with D possibly being TRBD1 (5 bases). From germline, CDR1 is LNHDA and CDR2 SQIVND (reference sequence). Trimming shortened V by 5 bases and J by 6 bases, and 14 bases separated the two germline ends. The CDR3 has 14 residues. The CDR3 region has the DNA TGTGCCAGTAGTCCCGAGAGGGGAGGTCAGCCCCAGCATTTT. This codes for CASSPERGGQPQHF.

V is TRBV5-1 and J is TRBJ1-1; tentative D call: TRBD1 (5 bases). This CDR3 region has 15 residues. Between the trimmed V and J ends, which lost 3 bases and 2 bases, there was a span of 14 bases. CDR1 SGHRS and CDR2 YFSETQ come from the germline V gene. CDR3 sequence reads: CASSSSGTANTEAFF. CDR3 DNA: TGCGCCAGCAGCTCATCCGGGACGGCTAACACTGAAGCTTTCTTT.

This chain joins TRBV30 and TRBJ2-3, with D perhaps matching TRBD2 (5 bases). With 3 bases removed from V and 2 bases from J, the gap between germline ends came to 9 bases. The CDR3 extends over 13 amino acids. CDR1 GTSNPN and CDR2 SVGIG come from the germline V gene (reference sequence). CDR3 loop: CAWSKDYTDTQYF. The CDR3 coding sequence is TGTGCCTGGAGCAAAGACTACACAGATACGCAGTATTTT.

The J gene is TRBJ2-3, the V gene TRBV6-1, with D uncertain. V lost 5 bases and J lost 2, with 11 bases in between. CDR3 length: 14 amino acids. Germline CDR1 MNHNS, CDR2 SASEGT. CDR3 residues: CASSPGQYTDTQYF. CDR3 nucleotides: TGTGCCAGCAGTCCAGGCCAGTACACAGATACGCAGTATTTT.

The rearrangement joins TRBV9 to TRBJ2-7, with D unresolved. The CDR3 has 13 residues. From germline, CDR1 is SGDLS and CDR2 YYNGEE. Trimming cost V 4 bases and J 1 base, with 9 bases left between them. As DNA, the CDR3 is TGTGCCAGCAGCAAAACGGAATCCTACGAGCAGTACTTC. Its translation is CASSKTESYEQYF.

The J gene is TRBJ1-2, the V gene TRBV28, with a tentative D call TRBD1 (6 bases). The CDR3 loop spans 13 amino acids. The V end was cut by 3 bases, the J end by 8 bases, with 13 bases between. Germline V gene lookup returns CDR1 MDHEN and CDR2 SYDVKM. CDR3 loop: CASSLPRGGGYTF. Written as DNA, the CDR3 is TGTGCCAGCAGTTTGCCCAGGGGCGGGGGCTACACCTTC.

The V gene is TRBV7-6, the J gene TRBJ2-1, with D hard to call. The CDR3 runs 11 residues. Germline CDR1 is SGHVS and CDR2 is FNYEAQ. V was pared by 5 bases and J by 10 bases, with 9 bases between. CDR3 DNA sequence: TGTGCCAGCAGCCTCACAAGGGAGCAGTTCTTC. Amino acid sequence: CASSLTREQFF.

This clone occurred a few times. The chain couples TRBV5-1 to TRBJ2-7, with D hard to call. V was pared by 4 bases and J by 2 bases, with 19 bases between. Germline loops: CDR1 SGHRS, CDR2 YFSETQ. The CDR3 is 16 residues long. CDR3 in DNA: TGCGCCAGCAGCCCCGGCCGGGTTCGACAAACCTACGAGCAGTACTTC. This codes for CASSPGRVRQTYEQYF.

The chain has TRBV7-8 and TRBJ2-5; D is ambiguous. The V and J ends lost 1 base and 4 bases respectively, with 7 bases between them. Per the germline V gene, CDR1 is SGHVS and CDR2 is FQNEAQ. The CDR3 contains 13 residues. CDR3 region: CASSLDGTETQYF. For the CDR3, the DNA is TGTGCCAGCAGCTTAGATGGAACAGAGACCCAGTACTTC.

CDR3 coding DNA: TGTGCCAGCAGCCCACAAGGGACAGGGAGAAACACTGAAGCTTTCTTT. Encoded protein: CASSPQGTGRNTEAFF. The V call is TRBV11-2, the J call TRBJ1-1; TRBD1 aligns across 9 bases. This CDR3 has 16 amino acids. From germline, CDR1 is SGHAT and CDR2 FQNNGV. The V and J ends lost 5 bases and 2 bases, in that order; junction bases with no gene match: 9.

The rearrangement joins TRBV5-1 to TRBJ2-1; 9 bases map to TRBD2. The germline V gene encodes CDR1 SGHRS and CDR2 YFSETQ. This CDR3 contains 15 residues. The ends lost 1 base at V and 10 bases at J; junction bases unmatched: 9. The DNA of the CDR3 is TGCGCCAGCAGCTTGTCGATAGCGGGAGCCCGGGAGCAGTTCTTC. Its translation: CASSLSIAGAREQFF.

V and J are TRBV6-5 and TRBJ2-1, with D maybe TRBD2 (6 bases). Germline V lookup: CDR1 MNHEY, CDR2 SVGAGI. The CDR3 spans 15 residues. V was cut by 5 bases and J by 0 bases, with 11 bases left in between. CDR3 region: CASSISGASYNEQFF. The CDR3 region has the DNA TGTGCCAGCAGTATTAGCGGAGCCTCCTACAATGAGCAGTTCTTC.

By sample share, this clone is medium-sized. This sequence joins TRBV28 and TRBJ1-4; D remains unclear. The germline V and J ends were trimmed by 5 bases and 8 bases, with 24 bases remaining between them. Per germline, CDR1 MDHEN and CDR2 SYDVKM. CDR3 size: 17 residues. In DNA, the CDR3 is TGTGCCAGCAGTCCCCTCCCGCGGGCAGCCCTTGTAGAAAAACTGTTTTTT. Amino acid sequence: CASSPLPRAALVEKLFF.

The chain links TRBV18 to TRBJ1-2, with D hard to call. In germline, CDR1 is KGHSH, CDR2 LQKENI. The germline V and J ends were trimmed by 3 bases and 6 bases, with 14 bases remaining between them. The CDR3 consists of 14 residues. CDR3 nucleotide sequence: TGTGCCAGCTCACCCCTTCGGCCCGGAGATGGCTACACCTTC. It yields the protein CASSPLRPGDGYTF.

The chain uses TRBV5-6 and TRBJ1-4, with D maybe TRBD1 (6 bases). Germline-derived CDR1 and CDR2 are SGHDT and YYEEEE. Trimming shortened V by 6 bases and J by 10 bases, and 22 bases separated the two germline ends. This CDR3 spans 15 amino acids. The CDR3 coding sequence is TGTGCCAGCACCTCCCCCTCCAGGGTAGGGGGAAAACTGTTTTTT. Translating it yields CASTSPSRVGGKLFF.

J is TRBJ2-3 and V is TRBV11-1, with D unclear. Germline CDR1 reads SGHAT; CDR2 reads FQDESV (reference sequence). V was clipped by 6 bases and J by 6 bases, with 22 bases between them. The CDR3 totals 16 residues. The CDR3 DNA is TGTGCCAGCAGTTTAAGAACCTTTTCTGCCGCGGATACGCAGTATTTT. It specifies CASSLRTFSAADTQYF.

J is TRBJ2-1 and V is TRBV2, with TRBD1 matching 11 bases. V lost 6 bases and J lost 2; bases outside the gene matches: 3. The CDR3 length is 15 residues. The germline gives CDR1 SNHLY, CDR2 FYNNEI. The CDR3 nucleotides are TGTGCCAGCAGCGCGGGACAGGGGGCCTACAATGAGCAGTTCTTC. It encodes CASSAGQGAYNEQFF.

This sequence joins TRBV5-1 and TRBJ2-2; either TRBD1 or TRBD2 may supply D (5 bases each). In germline, CDR1 is SGHRS, CDR2 YFSETQ. CDR3 length equals 17 residues. Trimming stripped 0 bases from V and 5 bases from J, with 17 bases between. For the CDR3, the DNA is TGCGCCAGCAGCTTGGCCCGGGGCCGGGTTGGGACCGGGGAGCTGTTTTTT. Translated, it gives CASSLARGRVGTGELFF.